This TCR beta chain was sequenced for a study of Graves' ophthalmopathy and Graves' hyperthyroidism. Patients were left out if they had other autoimmune diseases, uncontrolled infections, pregnancy or lactation. Clinicians made diagnoses from clinical symptoms, serum thyroxine, TRAb, thyroid ultrasound and orbital computed tomography. From RNA, the CDR3 regions of TCR beta chains were amplified and sequenced. Following a first-round RT-PCR that used HTBI primers, a second-round multiplex PCR was carried out. TCRdb re-called the multiplex PCR reads through MiXCR, storing one row per CDR3 protein. The table lists roughly 220,000 distinct CDR3 sequences, approximately 42% of them singletons, with around half in the top ten. Study-level findings and limits: As the model predicted ophthalmopathy progression, it achieved a sensitivity of 65% to 71% and a specificity of about 72%. Among expanded thyroid clonotypes above 0.001 frequency, most also occurred in blood.

Details on this clonotype: Antigen specificity is unknown.

This clonotype was sampled from an adult man with Graves' ophthalmopathy. Sequencing input: peripheral blood.

Here the CDR3 DNA reads TGTGCCAGCAGCCTCGTACTGACAGGGCCATACGAGCAGTACTTC. Its protein is CASSLVLTGPYEQYF. The chain uses TRBV7-9 and TRBJ2-7; 7 bases line up with TRBD1. The CDR3 contains 15 residues. Germline V lookup: CDR1 SEHNR, CDR2 FQNEAQ (reference sequence). J lost 4 bases, V lost 5 bases, and 11 bases had no gene match.